The T cell receptor (beta chain) under discussion was sequenced for a study of vaccination and CD4 T cells after COVID-19 (dated by TCRdb to 2021 to 2024). With regard to the full study: The convalescent cohort comprised six males and four females, including two Hispanic individuals, seven Caucasians, two Asians and one multiracial person. Post-COVID blood samples were collected from convalescent patients a median of around 100 days after diagnosis, with a range of roughly 30 to 161 days. In control cultures, a CEFX viral epitope pool was used as positive control, an HIV-1 Nef peptide pool was used as negative control, or no peptide was added. The time from the second vaccine dose to post-vaccine blood sampling had a median of roughly 70 days and ranged from 14 to 241 days. In 10 COVID-19 convalescent patients and a few infection-naive healthy vaccine recipients, the spike-specific CD4+ TCR repertoire before mRNA vaccination was compared with the repertoire after mRNA vaccination. Each participant got two doses of either the Pfizer-BioNTech BNT162b2 vaccine (n=8) or the Moderna mRNA-1273 vaccine (n=2). For stimulating the cultures, overlapping spike peptide pools were used, derived from SARS-CoV-2 as well as from the common cold coronaviruses HCoV-NL63, HCoV-OC43 and HCoV-229E.

The library was made by PCR. DNA from cultured CD4+ T cells was subjected to TCR sequencing with the Oncomine TCR Beta short-read assay at the Johns Hopkins FTIC core. The QIAamp micro DNA kit was used to extract genomic DNA from the cultured CD4+ T cells. The Oncomine TCR Beta libraries from cultured CD4+ T cells were pooled using unique dual indexes and then sequenced on an Illumina iSeq 100. In the authors' own workflow: Non-productive sequences were removed, and CDR3s not starting with C, not ending with F or W, or shorter than 7 amino acids were discarded. The MANAFEST web application identified antigen-specific clonotypes by comparing peptide-stimulated wells against reference wells and other culture wells. To be called positive, a clone needed an FDR below 0.05, an odds ratio above 5, and a productive frequency above 0.1% in at least two of three replicate wells. A clonotype was classed as cross-reactive if the clonotype showed significant expansion both in SARS-CoV-2 spike wells and in at least one common cold coronavirus spike condition. Using R version 3.6.1, CDR3 homology was evaluated through Levenshtein distances (stringdist) along with unrooted phylogenetic trees (ape). In TCRdb, the public reads were trimmed at Q25 with fastp and aligned with MiXCR, with productive beta chains retained. Each entry is one CDR3 protein sequence, shown with its most common DNA and genes. Here the V and J calls rest on TCRdb's processing, not on the authors' analysis. The sample has approximately 20,000 distinct CDR3 sequences on record, around 62% of them singletons. The ten most abundant clones make up more than 20% of the sample.

The research as a whole found: Of the vaccine-specific clones found in convalescent patients, nearly all (304 of 307) were mono-reactive for SARS-CoV-2 spike instead of being cross-reactive with common cold coronaviruses. The median number of SARS-CoV-2-reactive clonotypes rose from under 25 after infection to roughly 38 after vaccination, but the change was not significant. Among the post-vaccine SARS-CoV-2-reactive clones in convalescent patients, a median approximately 90% showed up only after vaccination, which suggests vaccine-specific priming. The number of convalescent patients in the study was relatively small, and the study did not examine early timepoints following natural infection.

CDR3 length: 12 amino acids, cysteine to phenylalanine. Here the CDR3 DNA is all that survives: 36 bases in frame from base 1. Trimmed from V: 4 bases; trimmed from J: 13 bases; junction bases lacking a gene match: 4. The sample's treatment or condition label is to be understood as: approximately nine-day PBMC culture with coronavirus spike peptide pools or control peptides (ViraFEST assay). To expand antigen-specific T cells with peptide pools and then pick out the expanded clonotypes through TCR sequencing, the study relied on the ViraFEST assay. The absence of prior SARS-CoV-2 infection in healthy vaccine recipients was confirmed by negative nucleocapsid antibody tests before and after vaccination. Each well held more than 1.5 million PBMCs cultured in IMDM containing roughly 5% human AB serum and roughly 10 IU/ml IL-2, with around 9.7 ug/ml peptide pools added. Half of the culture medium was replaced with fresh IL-2-containing medium on days 3 and 7. After less than twelve days of culture, CD4+ T cells were isolated by negative selection with the EasySep CD4+ T cell isolation kit. Ficoll-Paque Plus gradient centrifugation was used to isolate PBMCs from whole blood, and the isolated PBMCs were then either used fresh or cryopreserved at -140C. Each culture condition was generally run in triplicate wells.

This clonotype occurred a few times. The antigen it binds to is not known. No qualities accompany the bases; no much larger clone lies one base away. This specimen was CD4+ T cells from blood, cultured in vitro, taken before SARS-CoV-2 vaccination. This clonotype was sampled from a human donor who received a COVID-19 vaccine. The V and J segments used are TRBV12-3 or TRBV12-4 and TRBJ2-3; a stretch of 11 junction bases matches TRBD2. Read as DNA, the sequence is TGTGCCAGCAGTTCCAGACTAGCGGGGAAGTATTTT. Its translation is CASSSRLAGKYF.